This entry features one TCR beta chain sequence. Antigen specificity is unknown. This sample was taken from a study of T cell responses to AZD1222 COVID-19 vaccine. Produced via immunoSEQ multiplex PCR; TCRdb's table is partial and in-frame only. The sample yields 75,000 or so clones, under 95% seen once. The CDR3 loop spans 14 amino acids. CDR1 is MNHEY and CDR2 is SVGAGI in the germline V gene. The ends were cut back, 5 bases at V and 4 bases at J, with 15 bases in the middle. General study points: Variant regions that are unmutated are reportedly the target of nearly half of spike-specific TCRs. Donors skewed white British and female; clonal diversity was possibly underestimated. Across the whole spike, CD4 TCRs peaked at regions 160-218 and 743-854.

Doses given second, at about 4 or about 12 weeks, were pooled. The origin of this receptor is an adult who received the AZD1222 COVID-19 vaccine. J is TRBJ2-7 and V is TRBV6-5; no clear D. The sample consisted of peripheral blood, taken 28 days after the second AZD1222 dose. The CDR3 loop reads CASSRVRASYEQYF. CDR3 nucleotides: TGTGCCAGCAGTAGGGTAAGGGCTTCATACGAGCAGTACTTC.